This entry lists 20 T cell receptor beta chains sequenced from one sample in a study of blood T cell repertoires in COVID-19. Sequenced by immunoSEQ multiplex PCR; TCRdb stores in-frame clones only, minus some. This sample has about 230,000 clones, with 70% to 90% found just once. The sample consisted of peripheral blood. These receptors all come from a man aged 45 to 65 with COVID-19, enrolled during active disease.

This rearrangement joins TRBV5-4 to TRBJ2-1, with 10 bases matching TRBD2. From germline, CDR1 is SGHNT and CDR2 YYREEE (reference sequence). V lost 4 bases to trimming and J lost 2 bases; unmatched junction nucleotides: 12. The length of the CDR3 is 18 residues. The CDR3: CASSPGLAATPPYNEQFF. The DNA for the CDR3 is TGTGCCAGCAGCCCCGGACTAGCGGCCACCCCTCCCTACAATGAGCAGTTCTTC.

This sequence joins TRBV2 and TRBJ1-5, with 9 bases aligning to TRBD1. The CDR3 spans 15 residues. The V segment lost 6 bases and the J segment 1 base; nucleotides outside the gene matches: 4. Germline loops: CDR1 SNHLY, CDR2 FYNNEI. CDR3 sequence (DNA): TGTGCCAGCAGGCTACAGGGGGCGAGCAATCAGCCCCAGCATTTT. This sequence encodes CASRLQGASNQPQHF.

CDR3 residues: CASSLVGAGAYNEQFF. DNA for the CDR3: TGCGCCAGCAGCTTGGTTGGGGCGGGAGCGTACAATGAGCAGTTCTTC. The chain has TRBV5-1 and TRBJ2-1; 7 nucleotides line up with TRBD2. The germline V gene encodes CDR1 SGHRS and CDR2 YFSETQ. Trimming at V came to 0 bases and at J to 4 bases, leaving 7 bases not matched to a gene. The CDR3 spans 16 residues.

This chain uses TRBV6-5 with TRBJ1-1; 7 nucleotides match TRBD1. V shed 0 bases and J 10 bases; nucleotides not matched to a gene: 5. The CDR3 consists of 13 residues. Germline values: CDR1 MNHEY, CDR2 SVGAGI. The CDR3 spells CASSYSIDRVAFF. The CDR3 DNA reads as TGTGCCAGCAGTTACTCCATTGACAGGGTAGCTTTCTTT.

The CDR3 coding sequence is TGTGCCAGCAGCCAACCGGCTGCTTGGGGGGGGACCGGGGAGCTGTTTTTT. Translating it yields CASSQPAAWGGTGELFF. The chain links TRBV14 to TRBJ2-2; 7 bases align to TRBD2. Germline V gives CDR1 SGHDN, CDR2 FVKESK. The CDR3 is made up of 17 amino acids. V trimming: 2 bases; J trimming: 5 bases; junction bases outside the gene matches: 11.

This chain joins TRBV5-1 and TRBJ2-1, with TRBD2 identical over 7 bases. Germline loops: CDR1 SGHRS, CDR2 YFSETQ. The CDR3 is 13 amino acids. Trimming at V came to 0 bases and at J to 10 bases, leaving 4 bases not matched to a gene. Written as DNA, the CDR3 is TGCGCCAGCAGCTTGGTGGCTAGCGGCGAGCAGTTCTTC. Translating gives CASSLVASGEQFF.

The rearrangement uses TRBV6-2 or TRBV6-3 and TRBJ2-7, with 11 bases identical to TRBD2. V was pared by 2 bases and J by 3 bases, with 3 bases of the junction left unmatched. The V gene's germline CDR1 is MNHEY and CDR2 SVGEGT. The CDR3 spans 15 residues. The DNA for the CDR3 is TGTGCCAGCAGTTACGCGACTAGCGGGGTCTACGAGCAGTACTTC. Residues: CASSYATSGVYEQYF.

This clone was counted only a few times. The rearrangement joins TRBV18 to TRBJ2-7; 11 bases are a match to TRBD1. Germline assignment: CDR1 KGHSH and CDR2 LQKENI. The CDR3 contains 15 residues. The V and J ends lost 6 bases and 5 bases, in that order; junction bases with no gene match: 9. The CDR3 region has the DNA TGTGCCAGCTCCCCCGGGACAGGGGGGGACCACGAGCAGTACTTC. Amino acid sequence: CASSPGTGGDHEQYF.

The rearrangement links TRBV5-1 to TRBJ2-1; tentative D call: TRBD2 (6 bases). V gave up 4 bases and J gave up 6 bases, with 17 bases separating them. CDR1 and CDR2 from the germline V gene are SGHRS and YFSETQ. There are 15 residues in the CDR3. CDR3 nucleotides: TGCGCCAGCAGCCCGGGACTCCACGGTGGCAATGAGCAGTTCTTC. Protein sequence: CASSPGLHGGNEQFF.

This chain joins TRBV3-1 (or the pseudogene TRBV3-2) and TRBJ1-5; D is unclear. Trimming cost V 1 base and J 7 bases, with 11 bases left between them. Germline-derived CDR1 and CDR2 are LGHDT and YNNKEL (reference sequence). CDR3 length: 14 residues. In nucleotides, the CDR3 is TGTGCCAGCAGCCAAGGAAGAGGCGGGCAGCCCCAGCATTTT. Amino acid sequence: CASSQGRGGQPQHF.

The CDR3 region has the DNA TGTGCCAGTAGTATTTTACAGGGGTCCTACAATGAGCAGTTCTTC. Translated, it gives CASSILQGSYNEQFF. The chain joins TRBV19 to TRBJ2-1, with 7 bases identical to TRBD1. The length of the CDR3 is 15 residues. CDR1 is LNHDA, CDR2 SQIVND, per germline (reference sequence). J was trimmed by 1 base and V by 3 bases; bases with no gene match: 3.

This clone was observed once. The chain carries TRBV12-3 or TRBV12-4 and TRBJ1-3; D is unresolved. V was pared by 3 bases and J by 4 bases, with 7 bases between. The CDR3 runs 13 residues. For the CDR3, the DNA is TGTGCCAGCAGTTTTAATGAGGGAAACACCATATATTTT. The encoded protein is CASSFNEGNTIYF.

This chain uses TRBV6-6 with TRBJ1-2, with a possible D match to TRBD1 (6 bases). Trimming stripped 8 bases from V and 0 bases from J, with 13 bases between. Germline V gene data show CDR1 as MNHNY and CDR2 as SVGAGI (reference sequence). The CDR3 length is 14 residues. The CDR3 reads CASRATGANYGYTF. CDR3 in DNA: TGTGCCAGCCGGGCGACAGGAGCTAACTATGGCTACACCTTC.

The chain is built from TRBV5-1 and TRBJ2-1, with D possibly TRBD1 on 6 matching bases. Trimming removed 4 bases at V and 8 bases at J, with 19 bases between. Germline CDR1 reads SGHRS; CDR2 reads YFSETQ. The CDR3 is 15 amino acids. Here the CDR3 reads CASSPTGGRGDEQFF. CDR3 DNA sequence: TGCGCCAGCAGCCCGACGGGTGGCAGGGGAGATGAGCAGTTCTTC.

This chain joins TRBV27 and TRBJ1-5; TRBD1 matches 8 bases. This CDR3 is 13 amino acids long. The V gene end was trimmed by 7 bases and the J gene end by 5 bases; junction bases not matched to a gene: 4. Germline V gene lookup returns CDR1 MNHEY and CDR2 SMNVEV (reference sequence). This chain's CDR3 is CASTGGQDQPQHF. The CDR3 DNA sequence: TGTGCCAGCACCGGGGGACAGGATCAGCCCCAGCATTTT.

Concerning this clone itself: Compared with germline, one end of the junction differs, possibly owing to a read error. The chain has TRBV7-7 and TRBJ2-1; 9 positions agree with TRBD2. The germline V gene has CDR1 SSHAT and CDR2 FNYEAQ (reference sequence). The CDR3 has 15 residues. This CDR3 is CASSQIAGEKSEQFF. The CDR3 DNA follows: TGTGCTAGCAGCCAAATAGCGGGAGAGAAGTCTGAGCAGTTCTTC.

A single count supports this clone. The chain carries TRBV6-5 and TRBJ2-5; TRBD1 matches at 7 bases. V dropped 0 bases and J dropped 5; count of bases not matched to a gene: 6. The CDR3 runs 15 residues. The germline V gene encodes CDR1 MNHEY and CDR2 SVGAGI. CDR3 nucleotide sequence: TGTGCCAGCAGTTACTCGGCCACAGGGGCGGAGACCCAGTACTTC. It is translated as CASSYSATGAETQYF.

Only a few counts were recorded for this clone. The chain couples TRBV3-1 (or the pseudogene TRBV3-2) to TRBJ1-3; D ambiguous. Germline V lookup: CDR1 LGHDT, CDR2 YNNKEL (reference sequence). The V and J ends lost 1 base and 2 bases respectively, with 12 bases between them. The CDR3 spans 16 residues. The CDR3 here is CASSQGWWRAGNTIYF. CDR3 DNA: TGTGCCAGCAGCCAAGGGTGGTGGAGGGCTGGAAACACCATATATTTT.

The rearrangement links TRBV29-1 to TRBJ2-2; TRBD1 agrees at 8 bases. Trimming took 4 bases from V and 7 from J; bases not matched to a gene: 8. The length of the CDR3 is 14 residues. CDR1 is SQVTM and CDR2 is ANQGSEA in the germline V gene. The CDR3 loop is CSVGPDRANGELFF. CDR3 bases: TGCAGCGTTGGCCCGGACAGGGCGAACGGGGAGCTGTTTTTT.

This clone occurred once. The J gene is TRBJ1-2, the V gene TRBV28; 9 nucleotides match TRBD1. The CDR3 sequence is 14 residues long. V dropped 6 bases and J dropped 5; count of bases not matched to a gene: 7. CDR1 and CDR2 (germline): MDHEN, SYDVKM. The CDR3: CASSPGQGRYGYTF. CDR3 nucleotides: TGTGCCAGCAGCCCCGGACAGGGGAGATATGGCTACACCTTC.